A selection of T cell receptor beta chains follows, all from one sample in a study of T cell repertoires in cytomegalovirus infection. TCRdb re-called the reads through MiXCR, storing one row per CDR3 protein. The repertoire holds 90,000 to 120,000 distinct CDR3 sequences, with over 40% as singletons. No antigen has been identified for these receptors. Material: CD8+ T cells from cultured PBMCs, obtained from culture after CMV antigen stimulation. Every receptor here comes from a human donor in good health (CMV status not recorded). Some clones in this sample may be carry-over from other donors' samples. Both conserved end residues are part of each CDR3. A D gene is named only where the DNA matches it firmly. Clone size is given for some rows only: seen once, a few or many times, or a class if the clone is expanded.

CDR3: CASSLTGTGVYEQYF; DNA: TGTGCCAGCAGTTTGACCGGGACAGGGGTGTACGAGCAGTACTTC; V: TRBV7-6; D: TRBD1; size: NA; J: TRBJ2-7
CDR3: CASSFSLWDRTSYEQYF; DNA: TGTGCCAGCAGCTTCTCTCTTTGGGACAGGACTTCCTACGAGCAGTACTTC; V: TRBV7-2; D: TRBD1; size: NA; J: TRBJ2-7
CDR3: CASSPRTGGPLSYEQYF; DNA: TGTGCCAGCAGCCCGCGGACAGGGGGCCCCCTCTCCTACGAGCAGTACTTC; V: TRBV9; D: TRBD1; size: NA; J: TRBJ2-7
CDR3: CASSHDHYNEQFF; DNA: TGTGCCAGCAGCCACGACCACTACAATGAGCAGTTCTTC; V: TRBV6-5; D: NA; size: NA; J: TRBJ2-1
CDR3: CASSTSTSGTSDTQYF; DNA: TGTGCCAGCAGCACCTCGACTAGCGGGACTTCAGATACGCAGTATTTT; V: TRBV7-2; D: TRBD2; size: NA; J: TRBJ2-3
CDR3: CSAWGEPWETQYF; DNA: TGCAGTGCTTGGGGGGAACCCTGGGAGACCCAGTACTTC; V: TRBV20-1; D: NA; size: NA; J: TRBJ2-5
CDR3: CASSQVWPLGLAGLSSYEQYF; DNA: TGCGCCAGCAGCCAAGTCTGGCCCCTGGGACTAGCGGGTCTGAGCTCCTACGAGCAGTACTTC; V: TRBV4-1; D: TRBD2; size: NA; J: TRBJ2-7
CDR3: CASSSTADGLFYNEQFF; DNA: TGTGCCAGCAGCTCAACTGCGGATGGGCTGTTCTACAATGAGCAGTTCTTC; V: TRBV7-9; D: NA; size: NA; J: TRBJ2-1
CDR3: CASSFTINYGYTF; DNA: TGTGCCAGCAGTTTTACGATTAACTATGGCTACACCTTC; V: TRBV12-3/TRBV12-4; D: NA; size: NA; J: TRBJ1-2
CDR3: CASSLGARGAYKETQYF; DNA: TGTGCCAGCAGCTTAGGGGCGCGGGGGGCCTATAAAGAGACCCAGTACTTC; V: TRBV7-8; D: TRBD2; size: NA; J: TRBJ2-5
CDR3: CASSPLNGDYGYTF; DNA: TGTGCCAGCAGTCCCCTCAACGGGGACTATGGCTACACCTTC; V: TRBV27; D: NA; size: NA; J: TRBJ1-2
CDR3: CASSELANIQYF; DNA: TGTGCCAGCAGCGAACTAGCAAACATTCAGTACTTC; V: TRBV7-4; D: NA; size: NA; J: TRBJ2-4
CDR3: CASSLGRGRLREAFF; DNA: TGCGCCAGCAGCTTGGGCAGGGGGCGTCTTAGAGAAGCTTTCTTT; V: TRBV5-1; D: TRBD1; size: NA; J: TRBJ1-1
CDR3: CASSLRGAWNTEAFF; DNA: TGTGCCAGCAGTTTACGAGGGGCTTGGAACACTGAAGCTTTCTTT; V: TRBV27; D: NA; size: few; J: TRBJ1-1
CDR3: CATSSPPGAVSSYEQYF; DNA: TGTGCCACCAGCAGCCCCCCTGGTGCAGTTAGCTCCTACGAGCAGTACTTC; V: TRBV15; D: NA; size: NA; J: TRBJ2-7
CDR3: CASSLGTSGGLIADEQFF; DNA: TGTGCCAGCAGCTTGGGGACTAGCGGGGGTCTGATCGCGGATGAGCAGTTCTTC; V: TRBV6-5; D: TRBD2; size: NA; J: TRBJ2-1
CDR3: CASMVGGGYEQYF; DNA: TGTGCCAGCATGGTAGGCGGAGGCTACGAGCAGTACTTC; V: TRBV2; D: NA; size: NA; J: TRBJ2-7
CDR3: CASSEIGEDEKLFF; DNA: TGTGCCAGCAGTGAGATCGGGGAGGATGAAAAACTGTTTTTT; V: TRBV2; D: NA; size: few; J: TRBJ1-4
CDR3: CASGLWGIRKEGKLFF; DNA: TGTGCTAGTGGTTTGTGGGGGATCAGAAAGGAAGGAAAACTGTTTTTT; V: TRBV12-5; D: NA; size: NA; J: TRBJ1-4
CDR3: CASSFIITDTQYF; DNA: TGTGCCAGCAGCTTCATTATCACAGATACGCAGTATTTT; V: TRBV7-9; D: NA; size: NA; J: TRBJ2-3